The sequence of this T cell receptor (beta chain) was determined in a study of somatic mutations in cytotoxic T cells in rheumatoid arthritis. Assay: immunoSEQ multiplex PCR; the TCRdb copy retains only in-frame clones and omits some. The sample has 6,500 to 9,000 clones; roughly 75% are singletons. From germline, CDR1 is LNHDA and CDR2 SQIVND (reference sequence). V lost 6 bases and J lost 4, with 13 bases in between. CDR3 length equals 13 residues. Input material: CD8+ T cells sorted from blood. The clonotype originates from an adult with rheumatoid arthritis. This chain connects TRBV19 to TRBJ2-7; weak D call: TRBD2 (6 bases). The CDR3 protein is CASSPGLTYEQYF. DNA of the CDR3: TGTGCCAGTAGCCCGGGACTGACTTACGAGCAGTACTTC.